The 32 T cell receptor beta chains below were found in one sample sequenced in a study of Graves' ophthalmopathy and Graves' hyperthyroidism. The sequenced template was RNA, covering the TCR beta CDR3 region. First-round RT-PCR used HTBI primers; second-round multiplex PCR followed. A single record per CDR3 protein comes from TCRdb applying MiXCR to the multiplex PCR reads. The data contain almost 750,000 distinct CDR3 sequences, 40% of them seen just once; the ten biggest clones take up less than 55%. Sequenced: peripheral blood. Receptors were obtained from an adult man with Graves' ophthalmopathy.

This sequence joins TRBV3-1 and TRBJ1-1; the D is unclear. Germline CDR1 is LGHDT and CDR2 is YNNKEL (reference sequence). With 2 bases removed from V and 1 base from J, the gap between germline ends came to 5 bases. There are 13 residues in the CDR3. The CDR3 region is CASSQRQNTEAFF. CDR3 nucleotides: TGTGCCAGCAGCCAACGACAGAACACTGAAGCTTTCTTT.

The CDR3 spells CAISETQGQGKTQHF. The CDR3 DNA follows: TGTGCCATCAGTGAGACCCAGGGACAGGGGAAGACCCAGCATTTT. The chain recombines TRBV10-3 with TRBJ1-5; 10 nucleotides line up with TRBD1. J lost 11 bases, V lost 2 bases, and 9 bases had no gene match. Germline CDR1 reads ENHRY; CDR2 reads SYGVKD. The CDR3 is made up of 15 amino acids.

This clonotype was picked up one time. The rearrangement joins TRBV6-5 to TRBJ1-3; D uncertain. CDR1 is MNHEY and CDR2 is SVGAGI in the germline V gene. V was trimmed by 7 bases and J by 1 base, leaving 8 bases between them. CDR3 length equals 13 residues. The CDR3 loop is CASKINSGNTIYF. The DNA of the CDR3 is TGTGCCAGCAAAATTAATTCTGGAAACACCATATATTTT.

The V and J genes are TRBV29-1 and TRBJ2-5; D may be TRBD1 or TRBD2 (6 bases each). The length of the CDR3 is 11 residues. V was clipped by 8 bases and J by 5 bases, with 12 bases between them. Germline V lookup: CDR1 SQVTM, CDR2 ANQGSEA. In DNA form, the CDR3 reads TGCAGCAACAGGGCGGGGGAGACCCAGTACTTC. Encoded protein: CSNRAGETQYF.

With respect to this clonotype: A much larger clone lies one base from this, so it may be a read error. The chain is built from TRBV25-1 and TRBJ2-7; no firm D call. Germline V CDR1 and CDR2: MGHDK, SYGVNS. This CDR3 region has 13 residues. The CDR3 bases are TGTGCCGGCAGTGTCCTAGGAGTATACGAGCAGTACTTC. It yields the protein CAGSVLGVYEQYF.

The V gene is TRBV20-1, the J gene TRBJ1-1; maybe TRBD1 (6 bases). This CDR3 has 16 residues. Germline CDR1 reads DFQATT; CDR2 reads SNEGSKA (reference sequence). Trimming pared 0 bases from V and 2 bases from J, leaving 16 bases between. CDR3 loop: CSARDSGAQGNTEAFF. CDR3 nucleotides: TGCAGTGCTAGAGATTCGGGGGCGCAGGGAAACACTGAAGCTTTCTTT.

This clonotype was observed a handful of times. The chain carries TRBV20-1 and TRBJ2-3; D remains ambiguous. This CDR3 comprises 14 residues. Trimming removed 6 bases from V and 3 bases from J, with 16 bases in between. Germline V lookup: CDR1 DFQATT, CDR2 SNEGSKA (reference sequence). CDR3 nucleotides: TGCAGTGCAAACCGATGGGGTGGGACAGATACGCAGTATTTT. Protein: CSANRWGGTDTQYF.

This clonotype was picked up a small number of times. The rearrangement links TRBV19 to TRBJ2-2; D unclear. V dropped 9 bases and J dropped 4 bases, with 18 bases sitting between them. CDR3 length: 15 residues. Germline V gene sequence: CDR1 LNHDA, CDR2 SQIVND (reference sequence). In nucleotides, the CDR3 is TGTGCCAGCCGTCCGGGTTACGGCAGCACCGGGGAGCTGTTTTTT. Protein product: CASRPGYGSTGELFF.

Worth noting for this clonotype: Possible read error: a much larger clone is one base away. This sequence joins TRBV7-3 and TRBJ1-1, with D hard to call. The CDR3 length is 14 residues. Germline assignment: CDR1 SGHTA and CDR2 FQGTGA. In nucleotides, the CDR3 is TGTGCCCGCAGCCCGTCTATACCGAACACTGAAGCTTTCTTT. Protein: CARSPSIPNTEAFF.

This chain joins TRBV10-3 and TRBJ2-3, with 9 bases identical to TRBD2. The V segment lost 3 bases and the J segment 2 bases; nucleotides outside the gene matches: 6. CDR3 length equals 16 residues. CDR1 and CDR2 (germline): ENHRY, SYGVKD. The CDR3 DNA reads as TGTGCCATCAGTGAAGCTAGCGGGAAGCCCACAGATACGCAGTATTTT. Amino acid sequence: CAISEASGKPTDTQYF.

The chain links TRBV10-3 to TRBJ1-3; no firm D call. Germline V CDR1 and CDR2: ENHRY, SYGVKD. CDR3 length equals 16 residues. Deletions cut 3 bases from V and 0 bases from J, with 12 bases between. The CDR3 protein is CAISEPVKSSGNTIYF. CDR3 bases: TGTGCCATCAGTGAACCAGTCAAGAGCTCTGGAAACACCATATATTTT.

Turning to this clonotype: At one end, the junction sequence differs from germline, possibly due to a read error. The rearrangement links TRBV7-9 to TRBJ2-7; D is perhaps TRBD1 (5 bases). The CDR3 is 13 residues long. The germline CDR1 and CDR2 sequences are SEHNR and FQNEAQ (reference sequence). The chain's CDR3 is CASGFQGHYEQYF. CDR3 nucleotides: TGTGCCAGCGGCTTCCAAGGACACTACGAGCAGTACTTC.

The chain recombines TRBV20-1 with TRBJ1-1; the D gene is possibly TRBD1 (6 bases). The CDR3 length is 14 residues. From germline, CDR1 is DFQATT and CDR2 SNEGSKA (reference sequence). Trimming took off 4 bases at V and 1 base at J, with 13 bases between the two ends. The CDR3 loop is CSATVWTANTEAFF. As DNA, the CDR3 is TGCAGTGCTACCGTTTGGACAGCGAACACTGAAGCTTTCTTT.

This clonotype was seen ten or more times. This chain uses TRBV29-1 with TRBJ1-2; the match to TRBD1 covers 10 bases. J lost 6 bases, V lost 4 bases, and 5 bases had no gene match. The length of the CDR3 is 13 residues. CDR1 and CDR2 (germline): SQVTM, ANQGSEA. The CDR3 DNA follows: TGCAGCGTTGGCTTCGGGACAGGGGATGGCTACACCTTC. It specifies CSVGFGTGDGYTF. Full variable domain (missing parts from reference TRBV29-1 and TRBJ1-2): SAVISQKPSRDICQRGTSLTIQCQVDSQVTMMFWYRQQPGQSLTLIATANQGSEATYESGFVIDKFPISRPNLTFSTLTVSNMSPEDSSIYLCSVGFGTGDGYTFGSGTRLTVV.

The CDR3 DNA is TGTGCCAGCAGCTTGGGGGGACAGTACCAAGAGACCCAGTACTTC. This gives the protein CASSLGGQYQETQYF. The genes are TRBV7-9 and TRBJ2-5, with TRBD1 as a possible D gene (7 bases). Germline loops: CDR1 SEHNR, CDR2 FQNEAQ (reference sequence). The CDR3 runs to 15 residues. Trimming cost V 3 bases and J 0 bases, with 11 bases left between them.

This chain connects TRBV29-1 to TRBJ1-5, with D possibly matching TRBD1 (5 bases). V lost 6 bases, J lost 0 bases, and 9 bases lay in between. Germline assignment: CDR1 SQVTM and CDR2 ANQGSEA. The CDR3 length is 13 residues. CDR3 nucleotides: TGCAGCGTCGGACAAAATAGCAATCAGCCCCAGCATTTT. Encoded protein: CSVGQNSNQPQHF.

The chain couples TRBV11-1 to TRBJ1-5; 8 bases line up with TRBD1. Germline V lookup: CDR1 SGHAT, CDR2 FQDESV (reference sequence). After removal of 4 bases from V and 7 bases from J, the junction contained 9 bases not matched to a gene. The CDR3 has 15 amino acids. CDR3: CASSSTRQGHQPQHF. CDR3 bases: TGTGCCAGCAGCTCCACTCGACAGGGGCACCAGCCCCAGCATTTT.

The chain combines TRBV25-1 with TRBJ1-4; 9 bases are a match to TRBD1. CDR3 length equals 15 residues. V lost 5 bases and J lost 5; bases outside the gene matches: 6. CDR1 and CDR2 from the germline V gene are MGHDK and SYGVNS. The CDR3 region is CASSPLDRGNEKLFF. The CDR3 DNA reads TGTGCCAGCAGTCCCCTGGACAGGGGAAATGAAAAACTGTTTTTT.

The chain carries TRBV20-1 and TRBJ2-7; D call uncertain. The V end lost 1 base, the J end lost 5 bases, and 9 bases lay between the germline ends. Germline V gene lookup returns CDR1 DFQATT and CDR2 SNEGSKA (reference sequence). The length of the CDR3 is 12 residues. Written as DNA, the CDR3 is TGCAGTGCTAGAGGCGAACCCAACGAGCAGTACTTC. Encoded protein: CSARGEPNEQYF.

The table lists this clonotype with a few counts. V and J are TRBV5-6 and TRBJ2-7; the D is unclear. V was clipped by 1 base and J by 0 bases, with 11 bases between them. CDR1 SGHDT and CDR2 YYEEEE come from the germline V gene. CDR3 size: 15 residues. The CDR3 spells CASSLRSVSSYEQYF. In DNA form, the CDR3 reads TGTGCCAGCAGCTTGAGAAGTGTTTCCTCCTACGAGCAGTACTTC. Supplemented by reference TRBV5-6 and TRBJ2-7, the full variable domain reads DAGVTQSPTHLIKTRGQQVTLRCSPKSGHDTVSWYQQALGQGPQFIFQYYEEEERQRGNFPDRFSGHQFPNYSSELNVNALLLGDSALYLCASSLRSVSSYEQYFGPGTRLTVT.

This clonotype has just a few counts. The chain employs TRBV6-5 and TRBJ2-5; D may be TRBD1 (5 bases). Trimming removed 0 bases from V and 5 bases from J, with 13 bases in between. Germline CDR1 and CDR2: MNHEY and SVGAGI. This CDR3 has 15 residues. CDR3 region: CASSYSTVFRETQYF. CDR3 in DNA: TGTGCCAGCAGTTACTCGACAGTTTTTCGGGAGACCCAGTACTTC.

As for this clonotype: At one end, the junction sequence differs from germline, possibly due to a read error. J is TRBJ1-2 and V is TRBV19; tentatively, D is TRBD1 (6 bases). Looked up from germline, CDR1 is LNHDA and CDR2 is SQIVND (reference sequence). The CDR3 runs 12 residues. The CDR3 bases are TGTGCCAGTAAGGGGGACGATGGTGGCCACACCTTC. Translated, it gives CASKGDDGGHTF.

The chain links TRBV5-6 to TRBJ1-1; TRBD1 matches 10 bases. The germline gives CDR1 SGHDT, CDR2 YYEEEE. J lost 4 bases, V lost 3 bases, and 6 bases had no gene match. The CDR3 is 15 amino acids. The CDR3 nucleotides are TGTGCCAGCAGCTCCGACAGGGGGCTGGGCACTGAAGCTTTCTTT. Translation gives CASSSDRGLGTEAFF.

This chain connects TRBV6-1 to TRBJ2-7; the D call may be TRBD1 or TRBD2 (5 bases each). Deletions cut 8 bases from V and 0 bases from J, with 14 bases between. Per germline, CDR1 MNHNS and CDR2 SASEGT. This CDR3 region has 14 residues. The DNA for the CDR3 is TGTGCCAGCCTTTCCGACGGGGCCTCCTACGAGCAGTACTTC. Translation gives CASLSDGASYEQYF.

This clonotype was seen many times. The chain carries TRBV24-1 and TRBJ2-7, with 9 bases aligning to TRBD2. Unmatched junction bases numbered 15, after V lost 9 bases and J lost 7 bases. Per the germline V gene, CDR1 is KGHDR and CDR2 is SFDVKD. The CDR3 consists of 15 residues. Here the CDR3 reads CATHPAASGTQEQYF. The CDR3 region has the DNA TGTGCCACCCACCCGGCGGCTAGCGGGACTCAGGAGCAGTACTTC.

This clonotype has at least ten counts. The rearrangement joins TRBV7-9 to TRBJ2-2; no firm D call. V was trimmed by 1 base and J by 7 bases, leaving 7 bases between them. There are 13 residues in the CDR3. Germline lookup yields CDR1 SEHNR and CDR2 FQNEAQ (reference sequence). CDR3 protein: CASSLGLRGELFF. The DNA for the CDR3 is TGTGCCAGCAGCTTAGGGCTCCGCGGGGAGCTGTTTTTT.

The chain couples TRBV19 to TRBJ1-5; no reliable D call. This CDR3 has 15 residues. The V gene lost 2 bases and the J gene lost 5 bases, with 13 bases spanning the gap. Per the germline V gene, CDR1 is LNHDA and CDR2 is SQIVND (reference sequence). The CDR3 bases are TGTGCCAGTAGTATACTGCCAGGTGGCGATCAGCCCCAGCATTTT. Its translation: CASSILPGGDQPQHF. Based on the CDR3 plus reference TRBV19 and TRBJ1-5, the full variable domain is DGGITQSPKYLFRKEGQNVTLSCEQNLNHDAMYWYRQDPGQGLRLIYYSQIVNDFQKGDIAEGYSVSREKKESFPLTVTSAQKNPTAFYLCASSILPGGDQPQHFGDGTRLSIL.

This clonotype was counted many times. The V call is TRBV2, the J call TRBJ1-6; 7 bases fit TRBD1. The ends lost 5 bases at V and 9 bases at J; junction bases unmatched: 10. Germline-derived CDR1 and CDR2 are SNHLY and FYNNEI. There are 15 residues in the CDR3. This CDR3 is CASSSLAGGFSPLHF. The DNA of the CDR3 is TGTGCCAGCAGTTCACTCGCAGGGGGTTTTTCACCCCTCCACTTT.

The rearrangement uses TRBV20-1 and TRBJ1-4; 12 bases map to TRBD1. The V segment lost 3 bases and the J segment 12 bases; nucleotides outside the gene matches: 2. This CDR3 region has 12 residues. Germline CDR1 and CDR2: DFQATT and SNEGSKA (reference sequence). Written as DNA, the CDR3 is TGCAGTGCTAGGGGACAGGGGGCCGAACTGTTTTTT. Its translation: CSARGQGAELFF.

This clonotype occurred many times. V usage is TRBV7-2 and J usage is TRBJ1-4, with 10 bases identical to TRBD1. The trim removed 5 bases at V and 7 bases at J, leaving 4 bases unmatched. Germline CDR1 SGHTA, CDR2 FQGNSA. This CDR3 spans 14 amino acids. The CDR3 bases are TGTGCCAGCAGCCAGGACAGGGGGAGTGAAAAACTGTTTTTT. As protein: CASSQDRGSEKLFF.

This clonotype was seen repeatedly, ten times or more. The chain employs TRBV2 and TRBJ2-7; 9 bases match TRBD1. The V gene end was trimmed by 7 bases and the J gene end by 1 base; junction bases not matched to a gene: 5. The CDR3 runs 14 residues. Germline loops: CDR1 SNHLY, CDR2 FYNNEI. The CDR3 DNA follows: TGTGCCAGCACTGCGGACAGGGGTTCCTACGAGCAGTACTTC. Translating it yields CASTADRGSYEQYF.

This clonotype was recorded a few times. This sequence joins TRBV7-9 and TRBJ2-2; TRBD1 matches 7 bases. There are 15 residues in the CDR3. With 5 bases clipped from V and 4 bases from J, the junction kept 7 bases outside the gene matches. Germline assignment: CDR1 SEHNR and CDR2 FQNEAQ (reference sequence). The CDR3 protein is CASSRSGGGTGELFF. The CDR3 DNA sequence: TGTGCCAGCAGCCGATCAGGGGGTGGCACCGGGGAGCTGTTTTTT.